This TCR beta chain was recovered during a study of blood T cell repertoires in COVID-19. Turning to the study itself: From the United States, Italy and Spain came samples of acute and convalescent COVID-19.

Per the original methods: Counts of nucleated cells, estimated from reference gene primer amplification, were obtained. Libraries were prepared by immunoSEQ multiplex PCR; TCRdb keeps only in-frame clonotypes and omits some of them. Clone size and V and J calls were adopted from that table, with D and trimming inferred from the DNA. The repertoire holds roughly 150,000 clones, with 80% to 85% as singletons. The V gene end was trimmed by 4 bases and the J gene end by 6 bases; junction bases not matched to a gene: 9. Germline CDR1 reads SGHNT; CDR2 reads YYREEE (reference sequence). This CDR3 spans 15 amino acids.

This sequence originates from a man in his sixties or seventies with active or convalescent COVID-19. The chain is built from TRBV5-4 and TRBJ2-2, with TRBD2 identical over 7 bases. What was sequenced was peripheral blood. CDR3 sequence reads: CASSPRDGRSGELFF. The CDR3 nucleotides read TGTGCCAGCAGCCCACGTGACGGGAGGTCCGGGGAGCTGTTTTTT.